This TCR beta chain was profiled in a study of T cell responses to AZD1222 COVID-19 vaccine. Some clones are missing from TCRdb's copy, which holds only in-frame ones; the method was immunoSEQ multiplex PCR. The table lists fewer than 250,000 clones, almost 95% of them singletons. Germline loops: CDR1 KGHSH, CDR2 LQKENI. J was trimmed by 3 bases and V by 2 bases; bases with no gene match: 10. The CDR3 spans 17 residues. This clone appeared once. Its specificity is unknown. Findings and caveats of the study: Dominant at 160-218 and 743-854, vaccine-associated CD4 TCRs also spanned spike.

The material was peripheral blood, obtained on day 0 of AZD1222 vaccination. The clonotype comes from an adult in good health. The chain employs TRBV18 and TRBJ2-1; 7 nucleotides match TRBD2. CDR3 DNA: TGTGCCAGCTCACCATCCACACAGCGGGGTAACTACAATGAGCAGTTCTTC. This codes for CASSPSTQRGNYNEQFF.